These T cell receptor beta chains were read from a single sample in a study of cytomegalovirus exposure and HLA in healthy donors. Only in-frame clones appear in the TCRdb table, and some are missing; sequencing was by immunoSEQ multiplex PCR. The sample shows about 130,000 clones, 85% of them seen only once. The sample consisted of PBMCs. The receptors derive from a woman aged 25 to 39 in good health and CMV-seropositive. CDR3s include the opening cysteine and the closing phenylalanine or tryptophan. Fields, in order: clone size, V gene, J gene, D gene, CDR3 DNA, CDR3 protein. A D gene is named only where the DNA matches it firmly. Part of the rows lack a size; the others show once, few, many or a class for expanded clones.

NA	TRBV5-1	TRBJ1-2	TRBD1	TGCGCCAGCAGCTTCGGACAGGGGGACGGCTACACCTTC	CASSFGQGDGYTF
NA	TRBV9	TRBJ2-2	TRBD1	TGTGCCAGCAGCGTAGGGACAGGGGGATGGACCGGGGAGCTGTTTTTT	CASSVGTGGWTGELFF
NA	TRBV6-5	TRBJ1-1	NA	TGTGCCAGCAGTCAACAGGGAGCGAGGAGCACTGAAGCTTTCTTT	CASSQQGARSTEAFF
NA	TRBV27	TRBJ2-7	NA	TGTGCCAGCAGTTCCGGGTCGTCCTACGAGCAGTACTTC	CASSSGSSYEQYF
NA	TRBV5-6	TRBJ1-1	NA	TGTGCCTCAGCCAATTCACAGGTGCCGGGCACTGAAGCTTTCTTT	CASANSQVPGTEAFF
NA	TRBV2	TRBJ2-7	NA	TGTGCCAGCAGTGAAGCCCCACAGGGCACCTACGAGCAGTACTTC	CASSEAPQGTYEQYF
NA	TRBV28	TRBJ2-7	NA	TGTGCCAGCAGTTTCCCCAACGAGCAGTACTTC	CASSFPNEQYF
NA	TRBV5-5	TRBJ2-2	NA	TGTGCCAGCAGCTTGGCCTCCGGGACACTCACCGGGGAGCTGTTTTTT	CASSLASGTLTGELFF
few	TRBV9	TRBJ2-2	NA	TGTGCCAGCAGCGTAGAGGCTAGCCCCGGGGAGCTGTTTTTT	CASSVEASPGELFF
NA	TRBV6-5	TRBJ1-1	NA	TGTGCCAGCAGTACGTGGGGGCAGAACACTGAAGCTTTCTTT	CASSTWGQNTEAFF
NA	TRBV6-1	TRBJ1-1	TRBD1	TGTGCCAGCGGGCTGACAGGGATGAACACTGAAGCTTTCTTT	CASGLTGMNTEAFF
NA	TRBV10-3	TRBJ2-3	NA	TGTGCCATCAGTGAAGCGGCCTCGAGAACAGATACGCAGTATTTT	CAISEAASRTDTQYF
NA	TRBV5-1	TRBJ2-5	TRBD1	TGCGCCAGCAGCTCCCGACCCCGACAGGGGGTTTCTCAAGAGACCCAGTACTTC	CASSSRPRQGVSQETQYF
NA	TRBV5-1	TRBJ2-4	NA	TGCGCCAGCAGCTCACTCACAGGGGACTCAATGGGCATTCAGTACTTC	CASSSLTGDSMGIQYF
NA	TRBV2	TRBJ2-1	NA	TGTGCCAGCAGTGGGGACACTTACAATGAGCAGTTCTTC	CASSGDTYNEQFF
few	TRBV10-2	TRBJ1-1	NA	TGCGCCGGCTGGGGGACTCTTGAAGCTTTCTTT	CAGWGTLEAFF
NA	TRBV28	TRBJ1-1	TRBD1	TGTGCCGGGCGGACAGGGTCCCCATCGAACACTGAAGCTTTCTTT	CAGRTGSPSNTEAFF
NA	TRBV14	TRBJ2-7	TRBD1	TGTGCCAGCAGCCAGGGGACAGGGAAATTCGGCGAGCAGTACTTC	CASSQGTGKFGEQYF